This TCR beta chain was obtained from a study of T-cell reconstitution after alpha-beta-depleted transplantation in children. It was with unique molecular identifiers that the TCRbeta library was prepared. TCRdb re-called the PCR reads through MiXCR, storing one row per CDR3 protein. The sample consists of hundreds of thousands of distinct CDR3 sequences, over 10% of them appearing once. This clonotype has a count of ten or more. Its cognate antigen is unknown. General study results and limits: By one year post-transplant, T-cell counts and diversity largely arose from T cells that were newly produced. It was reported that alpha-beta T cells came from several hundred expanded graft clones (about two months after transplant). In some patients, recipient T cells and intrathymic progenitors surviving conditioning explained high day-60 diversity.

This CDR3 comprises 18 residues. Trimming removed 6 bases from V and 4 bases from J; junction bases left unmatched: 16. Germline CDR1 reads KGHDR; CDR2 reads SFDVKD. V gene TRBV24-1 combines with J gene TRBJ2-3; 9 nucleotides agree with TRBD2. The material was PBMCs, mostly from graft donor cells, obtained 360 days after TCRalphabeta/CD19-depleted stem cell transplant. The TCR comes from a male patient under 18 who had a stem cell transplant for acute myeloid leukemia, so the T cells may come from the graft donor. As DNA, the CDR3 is TGTGCCACCAGTCAACGATGGGGTAGCGGGAGTCGCTCAGATACGCAGTATTTT. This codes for CATSQRWGSGSRSDTQYF.